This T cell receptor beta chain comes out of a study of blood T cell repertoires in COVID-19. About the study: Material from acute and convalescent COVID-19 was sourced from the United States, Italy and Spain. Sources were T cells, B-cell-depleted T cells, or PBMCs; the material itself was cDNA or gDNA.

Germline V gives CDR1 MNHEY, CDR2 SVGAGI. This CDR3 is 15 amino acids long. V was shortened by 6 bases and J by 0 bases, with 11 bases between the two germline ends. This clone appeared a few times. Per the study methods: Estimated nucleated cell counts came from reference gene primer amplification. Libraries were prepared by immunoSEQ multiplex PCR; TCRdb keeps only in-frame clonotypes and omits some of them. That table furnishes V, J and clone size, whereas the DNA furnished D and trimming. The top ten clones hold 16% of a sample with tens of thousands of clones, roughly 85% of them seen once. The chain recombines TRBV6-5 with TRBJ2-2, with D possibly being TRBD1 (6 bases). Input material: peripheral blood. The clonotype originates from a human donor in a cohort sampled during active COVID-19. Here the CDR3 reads CASRPGQTNTGELFF. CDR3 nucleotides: TGTGCCAGCAGACCCGGACAGACGAACACCGGGGAGCTGTTTTTT.